This TCR beta chain came from a study of T cell repertoires in aging, cancer and after chemotherapy. Study in general: Glioblastoma patients receiving temozolomide-based therapy gave paired samples before and after chemotherapy. Study conclusions and caveats: Immunological memory after chemotherapy cannot be judged from the repertoire data. Median generation probability rose over the chemotherapy interval in each cancer cohort, suggesting rebound thymic output.

Peripheral blood genomic DNA, not sorted cells or RNA, was the template. CDR1 DFQATT and CDR2 SNEGSKA come from the germline V gene (reference sequence). The CDR3 spans 15 residues. Trimming removed 8 bases at V and 5 bases at J, with 22 bases between. This clonotype was counted only a few times. Its antigen is still unknown. Multiplex touch-down PCR with TRB-A/B primers amplified rearranged V-D-J TRB sequences. TCRdb reanalysed the multiplex PCR reads using MiXCR and keeps one entry per CDR3 protein. This sample has about 2,700 distinct CDR3 sequences; 25% occur once, and the top ten carry roughly 50%.

This TCR derives from a human donor with a solid tumor. The chain links TRBV20-1 to TRBJ2-1; D is unclear. The sample comprised blood. This CDR3 reads CSPQKVAALHNEQFF. CDR3 nucleotides: TGCAGTCCTCAAAAGGTGGCGGCTTTACACAATGAGCAGTTCTTC.